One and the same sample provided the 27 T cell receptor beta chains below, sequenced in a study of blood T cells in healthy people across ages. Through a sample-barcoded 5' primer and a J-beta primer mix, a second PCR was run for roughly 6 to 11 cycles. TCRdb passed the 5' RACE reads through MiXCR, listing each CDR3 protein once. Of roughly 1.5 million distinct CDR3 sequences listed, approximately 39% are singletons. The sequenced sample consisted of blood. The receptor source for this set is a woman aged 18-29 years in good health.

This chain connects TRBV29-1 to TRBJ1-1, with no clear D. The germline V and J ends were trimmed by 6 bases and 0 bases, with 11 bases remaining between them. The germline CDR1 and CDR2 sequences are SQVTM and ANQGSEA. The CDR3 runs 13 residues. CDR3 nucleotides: TGCAGCGTCCATACAGAGTTGAACACTGAAGCTTTCTTT. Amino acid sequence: CSVHTELNTEAFF.

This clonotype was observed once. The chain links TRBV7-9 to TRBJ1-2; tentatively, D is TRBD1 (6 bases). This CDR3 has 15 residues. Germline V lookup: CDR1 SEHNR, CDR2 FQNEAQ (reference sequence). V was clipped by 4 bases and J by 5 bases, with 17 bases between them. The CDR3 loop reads CASSSQRGAKYGYTF. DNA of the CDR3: TGTGCCAGCAGCTCCCAAAGGGGGGCAAAGTATGGCTACACCTTC. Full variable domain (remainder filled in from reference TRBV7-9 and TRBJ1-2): DTGVSQNPRHKITKRGQNVTFRCDPISEHNRLYWYRQTLGQGPEFLTYFQNEAQLEKSRLLSDRFSAERPKGSFSTLEIQRTEQGDSAMYLCASSSQRGAKYGYTFGSGTRLTVV.

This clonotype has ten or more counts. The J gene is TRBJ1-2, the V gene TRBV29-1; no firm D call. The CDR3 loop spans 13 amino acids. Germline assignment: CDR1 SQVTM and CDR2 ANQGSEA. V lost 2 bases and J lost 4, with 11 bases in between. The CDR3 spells CSVEKGGGYGYTF. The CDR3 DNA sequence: TGCAGCGTTGAAAAGGGCGGTGGCTATGGCTACACCTTC.

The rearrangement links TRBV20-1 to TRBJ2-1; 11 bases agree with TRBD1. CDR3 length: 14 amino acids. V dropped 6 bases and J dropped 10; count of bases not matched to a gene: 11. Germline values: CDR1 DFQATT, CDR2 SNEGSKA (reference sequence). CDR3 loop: CSATTGTGGYEQFF. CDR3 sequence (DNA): TGCAGTGCCACCACCGGGACAGGGGGATACGAGCAGTTCTTC.

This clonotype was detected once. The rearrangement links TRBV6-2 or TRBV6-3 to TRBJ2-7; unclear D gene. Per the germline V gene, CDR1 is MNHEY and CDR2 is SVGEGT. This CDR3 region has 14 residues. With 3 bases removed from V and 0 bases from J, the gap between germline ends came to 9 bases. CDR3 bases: TGTGCCAGCAGTTATGTAGACAACTCCTACGAGCAGTACTTC. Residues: CASSYVDNSYEQYF.

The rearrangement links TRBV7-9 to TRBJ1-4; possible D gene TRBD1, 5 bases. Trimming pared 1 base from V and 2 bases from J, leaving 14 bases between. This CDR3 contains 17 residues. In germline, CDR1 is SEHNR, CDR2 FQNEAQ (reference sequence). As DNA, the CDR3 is TGTGCCAGCAGCTTAGGTACCGGGGACCCTACTAATGAAAAACTGTTTTTT. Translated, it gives CASSLGTGDPTNEKLFF.

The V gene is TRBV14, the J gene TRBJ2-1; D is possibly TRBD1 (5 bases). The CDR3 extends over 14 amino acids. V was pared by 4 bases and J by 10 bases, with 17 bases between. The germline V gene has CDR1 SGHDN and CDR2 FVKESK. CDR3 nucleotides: TGTGCCAGCAGCCGTCTAGGGGCATCCTACGAGCAGTTCTTC. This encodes CASSRLGASYEQFF.

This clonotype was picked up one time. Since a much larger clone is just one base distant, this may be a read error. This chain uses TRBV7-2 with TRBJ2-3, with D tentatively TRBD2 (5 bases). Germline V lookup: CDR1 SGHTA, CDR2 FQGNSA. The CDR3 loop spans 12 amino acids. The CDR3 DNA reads TGTGTCAGCAGATGGGGAGCAGATACGCAGTATTTT. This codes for CVSRWGADTQYF.

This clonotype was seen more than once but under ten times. The CDR3 sequence: CASTLWAIGQGPNYGYTF. CDR3 sequence (DNA): TGTGCCAGCACCCTATGGGCCATTGGACAGGGCCCTAACTATGGCTACACCTTC. The rearrangement uses TRBV7-9 and TRBJ1-2, with TRBD1 matching over 8 bases. The V and J ends lost 7 bases and 0 bases, in that order; junction bases with no gene match: 16. Germline lookup yields CDR1 SEHNR and CDR2 FQNEAQ (reference sequence). This CDR3 contains 18 residues.

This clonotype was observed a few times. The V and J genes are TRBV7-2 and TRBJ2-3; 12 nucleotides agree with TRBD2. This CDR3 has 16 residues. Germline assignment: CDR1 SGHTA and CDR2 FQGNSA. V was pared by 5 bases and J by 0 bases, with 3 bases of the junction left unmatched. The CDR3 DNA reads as TGTGCCAGCAGCCGGACTAGCGGGACTAGCACAGATACGCAGTATTTT. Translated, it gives CASSRTSGTSTDTQYF. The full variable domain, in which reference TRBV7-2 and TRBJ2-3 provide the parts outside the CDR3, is GAGVSQSPSNKVTEKGKDVELRCDPISGHTALYWYRQSLGQGLEFLIYFQGNSAPDKSGLPSDRFSAERTGGSVSTLTIQRTQQEDSAVYLCASSRTSGTSTDTQYFGPGTRLTVL.

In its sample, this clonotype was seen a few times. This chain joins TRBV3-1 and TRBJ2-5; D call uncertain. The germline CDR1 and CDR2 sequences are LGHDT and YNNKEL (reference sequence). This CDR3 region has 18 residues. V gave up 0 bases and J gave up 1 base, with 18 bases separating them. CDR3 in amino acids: CASSQENNGLKIQETQYF. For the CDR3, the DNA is TGTGCCAGCAGCCAAGAAAATAACGGCTTAAAGATCCAAGAGACCCAGTACTTC.

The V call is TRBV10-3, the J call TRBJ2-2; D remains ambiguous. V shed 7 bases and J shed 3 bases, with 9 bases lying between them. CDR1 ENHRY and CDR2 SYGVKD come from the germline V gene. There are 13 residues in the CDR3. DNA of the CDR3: TGTGCCATCATGTTACAATACACCGGGGAGCTGTTTTTT. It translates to CAIMLQYTGELFF.

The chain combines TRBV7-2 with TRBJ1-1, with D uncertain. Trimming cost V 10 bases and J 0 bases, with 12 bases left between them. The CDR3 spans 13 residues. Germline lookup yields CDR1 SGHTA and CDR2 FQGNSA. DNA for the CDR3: TGTGCCACCGGAGAGCGGATGAACACTGAAGCTTTCTTT. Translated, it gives CATGERMNTEAFF.

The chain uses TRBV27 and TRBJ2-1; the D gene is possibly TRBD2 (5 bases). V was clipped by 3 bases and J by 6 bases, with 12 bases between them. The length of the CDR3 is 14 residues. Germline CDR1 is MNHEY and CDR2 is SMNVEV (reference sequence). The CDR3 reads CASSFSLAPNEQFF. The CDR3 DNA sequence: TGTGCCAGCAGTTTTAGCCTAGCTCCCAATGAGCAGTTCTTC.

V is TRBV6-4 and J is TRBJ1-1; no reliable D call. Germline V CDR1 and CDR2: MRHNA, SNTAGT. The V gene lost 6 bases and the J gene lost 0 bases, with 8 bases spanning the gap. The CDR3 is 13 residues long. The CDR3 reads CASRKYLNTEAFF. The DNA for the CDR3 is TGTGCCAGCAGGAAGTATTTGAACACTGAAGCTTTCTTT.

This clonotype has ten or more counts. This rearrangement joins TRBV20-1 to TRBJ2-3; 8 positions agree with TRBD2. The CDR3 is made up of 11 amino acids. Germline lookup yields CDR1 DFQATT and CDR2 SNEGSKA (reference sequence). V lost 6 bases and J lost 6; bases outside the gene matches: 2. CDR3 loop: CSAGLADTQYF. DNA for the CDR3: TGCAGTGCAGGACTAGCTGATACGCAGTATTTT.

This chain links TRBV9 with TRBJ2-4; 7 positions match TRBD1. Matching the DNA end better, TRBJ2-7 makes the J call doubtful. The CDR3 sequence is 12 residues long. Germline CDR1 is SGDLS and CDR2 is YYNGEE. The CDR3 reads CQSEDRSYEQYF. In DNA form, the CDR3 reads TGTCAATCTGAGGACAGGTCTTACGAGCAGTACTTC.

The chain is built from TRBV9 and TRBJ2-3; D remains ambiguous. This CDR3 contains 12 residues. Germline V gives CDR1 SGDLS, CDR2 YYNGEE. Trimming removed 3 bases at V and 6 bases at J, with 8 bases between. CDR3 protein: CASSAGWDTQYF. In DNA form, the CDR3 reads TGTGCCAGCAGCGCCGGCTGGGATACGCAGTATTTT.

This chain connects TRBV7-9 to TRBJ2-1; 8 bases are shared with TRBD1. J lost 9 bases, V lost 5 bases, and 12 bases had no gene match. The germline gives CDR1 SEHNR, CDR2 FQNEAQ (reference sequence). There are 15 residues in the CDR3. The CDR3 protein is CASSPTGTGFPEQFF. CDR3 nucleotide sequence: TGTGCCAGCAGCCCTACCGGGACAGGTTTCCCTGAGCAGTTCTTC.

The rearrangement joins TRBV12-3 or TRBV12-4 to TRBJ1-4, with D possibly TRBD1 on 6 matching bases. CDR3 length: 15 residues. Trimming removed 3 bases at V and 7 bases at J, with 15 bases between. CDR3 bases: TGTGCCAGCAGTTTTTTGGGGGCGCGGGGTGAAAAACTGTTTTTT. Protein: CASSFLGARGEKLFF.

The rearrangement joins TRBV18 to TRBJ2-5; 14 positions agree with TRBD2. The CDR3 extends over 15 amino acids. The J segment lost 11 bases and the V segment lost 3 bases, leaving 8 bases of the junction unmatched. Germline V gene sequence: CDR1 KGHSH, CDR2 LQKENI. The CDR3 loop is CASSPQPGLAGEQYF. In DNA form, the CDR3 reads TGTGCCAGCTCACCCCAGCCGGGACTAGCGGGGGAGCAGTACTTC.

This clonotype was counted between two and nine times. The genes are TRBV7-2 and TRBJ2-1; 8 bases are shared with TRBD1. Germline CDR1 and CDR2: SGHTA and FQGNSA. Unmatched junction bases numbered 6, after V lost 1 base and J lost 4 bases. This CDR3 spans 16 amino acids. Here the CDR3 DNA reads TGTGCCAGCAGCTTAGGTTGGGACAGGCCTTACAATGAGCAGTTCTTC. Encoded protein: CASSLGWDRPYNEQFF.

In DNA, the CDR3 is TGTGCCAGCAGTTCCACGCAGCCCTCGGGACTAGCGGTTTTATTGGGGGATACGCAGTATTTT. It codes for CASSSTQPSGLAVLLGDTQYF. The V call is TRBV12-3 or TRBV12-4, the J call TRBJ2-3; the match to TRBD2 covers 11 bases. The J segment lost 6 bases and the V segment lost 4 bases, leaving 24 bases of the junction unmatched. The CDR3 length is 21 residues.

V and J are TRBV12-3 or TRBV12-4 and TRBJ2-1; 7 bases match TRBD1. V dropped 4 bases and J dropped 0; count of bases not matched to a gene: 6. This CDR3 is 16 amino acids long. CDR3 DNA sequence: TGTGCCAGCAGTTACAGGGGTCAAAGCTCCTACAATGAGCAGTTCTTC. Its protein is CASSYRGQSSYNEQFF.

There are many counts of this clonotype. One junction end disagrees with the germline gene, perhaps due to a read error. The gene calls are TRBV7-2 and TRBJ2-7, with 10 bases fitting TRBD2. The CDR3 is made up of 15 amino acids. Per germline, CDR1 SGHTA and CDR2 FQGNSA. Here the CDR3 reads CASSLASGGSYEQYF. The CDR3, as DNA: TGTGCCAGCAGCCTAGCTAGCGGGGGCTCCTACGAGCAGTACTTC.

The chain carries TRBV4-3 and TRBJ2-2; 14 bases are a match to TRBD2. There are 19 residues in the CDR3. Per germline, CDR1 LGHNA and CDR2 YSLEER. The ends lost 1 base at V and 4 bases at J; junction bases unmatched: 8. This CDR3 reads CASSQVRLAGGPGTGELFF. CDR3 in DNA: TGCGCCAGCAGCCAAGTCCGACTAGCGGGAGGGCCGGGCACCGGGGAGCTGTTTTTT.

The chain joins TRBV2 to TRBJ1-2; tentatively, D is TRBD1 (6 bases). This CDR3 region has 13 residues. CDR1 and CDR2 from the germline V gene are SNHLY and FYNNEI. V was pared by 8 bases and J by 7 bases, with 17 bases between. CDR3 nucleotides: TGTGCCAGCTTGAACTCGGGGGCGACTGGCTACACCTTC. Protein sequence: CASLNSGATGYTF.